This T cell receptor beta chain comes out of a study of blood T cell repertoires in COVID-19 (dated by TCRdb to about 2020). With regard to the full study: Samples from collaborators originated in the United States, Italy and Spain and spanned both the acute and convalescent phases of COVID-19. Deeply sampled blood TCRbeta repertoires from subjects exposed to, actively infected with, or recovered from COVID-19 were included in the dataset. The sample metadata nearly always contained a de-identified subject ID, COVID-19 status, age in years and sex. The material from the prospective study consisted of cDNA or gDNA derived from T cells, B-cell-depleted T cells, or PBMCs. Samples were obtained from the ongoing ImmuneRACE study (first 160 participants) and from about 1,300 subjects provided by 6 global collaborators. Where available, HLA class I and class II types were obtained from metadata supplied by the sample provider rather than from assay-based typing. A freely available public database, intended as a resource for researchers studying the immune response to SARS-CoV-2, is where the repertoires were released. The paper as a whole reports these results and caveats: The amount of clinical and demographic metadata varied by source and participant and was provided uncurated.

In the prospective study, participants were roughly 18 to 95 years old, resided in fewer than 25 geographic areas of the United States, and were enrolled through a virtual design. In the prospective study, participants were assigned to cohorts based on the clinical history participants reported in a screening survey and a study questionnaire. Exposed participants were defined as having been in contact with someone with a PCR-confirmed or clinician-diagnosed COVID-19 case within 2 weeks of study entry. Each participant in the prospective study had whole blood, serum and a nasopharyngeal or oropharyngeal swab collected by mobile phlebotomists. Participants in the prospective study had the option to provide additional blood draws and questionnaires over an approximately two-month period. Before DNA extraction, blood samples from the prospective study were shipped at room temperature or frozen. The immunoSEQ Assay, a bias-controlled multiplex PCR, was used to amplify TCRbeta CDR3 regions from genomic DNA. Turning to the authors' computational methods: Within the assay, amplification of reference gene primers was used to estimate how many nucleated cells each sample contained. To quantify the absolute abundance of each unique TCRbeta CDR3 rearrangement, sequence reads were collapsed and filtered. For each sample, productive Simpson clonality was calculated by taking the square root of Simpson's diversity index across productive rearrangements. Drawn from immuneACCESS, this table holds only the in-frame rearrangements with V and J called that TCRdb kept. Clones are partly lost; checked studies trace under half to an unresolved V gene and leave the rest unexplained. V, J and clone size are taken as reported in that table, and D and trimming were inferred from the DNA itself. The sample contains around 220,000 clones, around 87% of them found a single time. Over 12% of the sample lies in the top ten.

Turning to this clone: Its cognate antigen has yet to be identified. Base qualities are missing; no much larger clone stands one base away.

According to the germline V gene, CDR1 reads SGHDT and CDR2 reads YYEEEE. CDR3 length: 16 amino acids, cysteine to phenylalanine. Only CDR3 DNA is held: 48 bases, read in frame from base 1. Deletion took 0 bases off V and 2 bases off J, with a span of 12 bases between the germline ends. The TCR sequence derives from a man in his thirties or forties who had been exposed to COVID-19. The rearrangement joined TRBV5-6 to TRBJ2-1; the D segment could be TRBD1, given 6 matching bases. Specimen: PBMCs or T cells enriched from blood (not recorded which). The DNA sequence is as follows: TGTGCCAGCAGCTTGGTACCATGGGACACCTACAATGAGCAGTTCTTC. Translated, it gives CASSLVPWDTYNEQFF.